This T cell receptor (beta chain) is drawn from a study of T cell responses to AZD1222 COVID-19 vaccine. About this clone itself: Its antigen is unknown.

The V end lost 4 bases, the J end lost 6 bases, and 5 bases lay between the germline ends. The germline V gene encodes CDR1 SEHNR and CDR2 FQNEAQ (reference sequence). This CDR3 spans 11 amino acids. The study pooled second doses at about 4 or about 12 weeks. General observations from the study: Most donors were white British and more were female, and clonal diversity was possibly underestimated. AZD1222 recipients seropositive at baseline numbered only five or six.

Here immunoSEQ multiplex PCR was the method, and the copy in TCRdb shows in-frame clones only, minus some. The data hold under 110,000 clones, with about 90% observed a single time. The receptor comes from an adult who received the AZD1222 COVID-19 vaccine. The V gene is TRBV7-9, the J gene TRBJ2-3; D ambiguous. Source: peripheral blood, taken 28 days after the second AZD1222 dose. CDR3 amino acids: CASSSRDTQYF. The CDR3 DNA sequence: TGTGCCAGCAGCTCGAGGGATACGCAGTATTTT.